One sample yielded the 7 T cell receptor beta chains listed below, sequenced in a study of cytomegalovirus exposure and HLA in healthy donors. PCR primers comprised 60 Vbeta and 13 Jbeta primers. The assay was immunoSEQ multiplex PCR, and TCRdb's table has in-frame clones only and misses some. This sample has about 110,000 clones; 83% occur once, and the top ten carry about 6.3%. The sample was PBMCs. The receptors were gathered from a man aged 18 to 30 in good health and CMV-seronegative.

CDR3 DNA sequence: TGTGCCAGCCCTTCCATCTCACAGGGGAAGGGGCGACCAACGGCGGCTTTCTTT. Protein: CASPSISQGKGRPTAAFF. The V and J genes are TRBV28 and TRBJ1-1; TRBD1 matches 7 bases. CDR3 length: 18 amino acids. CDR1 MDHEN and CDR2 SYDVKM come from the germline V gene. The ends lost 8 bases at V and 11 bases at J; junction bases unmatched: 29.

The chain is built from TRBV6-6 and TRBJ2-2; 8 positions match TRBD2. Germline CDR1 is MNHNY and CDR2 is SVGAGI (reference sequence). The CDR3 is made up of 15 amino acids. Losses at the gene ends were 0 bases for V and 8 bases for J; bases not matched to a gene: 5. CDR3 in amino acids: CASSYSGLVSGELFF. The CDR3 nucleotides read TGTGCCAGCAGTTACTCGGGACTAGTATCTGGGGAGCTGTTTTTT.

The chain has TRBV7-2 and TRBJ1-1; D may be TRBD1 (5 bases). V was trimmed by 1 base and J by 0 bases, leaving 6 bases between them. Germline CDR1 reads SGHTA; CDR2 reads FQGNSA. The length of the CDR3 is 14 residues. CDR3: CASSLGQMNTEAFF. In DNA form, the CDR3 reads TGTGCCAGCAGCTTAGGACAGATGAACACTGAAGCTTTCTTT. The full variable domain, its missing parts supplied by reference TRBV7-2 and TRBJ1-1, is GAGVSQSPSNKVTEKGKDVELRCDPISGHTALYWYRQSLGQGLEFLIYFQGNSAPDKSGLPSDRFSAERTGGSVSTLTIQRTQQEDSAVYLCASSLGQMNTEAFFGQGTRLTVV.

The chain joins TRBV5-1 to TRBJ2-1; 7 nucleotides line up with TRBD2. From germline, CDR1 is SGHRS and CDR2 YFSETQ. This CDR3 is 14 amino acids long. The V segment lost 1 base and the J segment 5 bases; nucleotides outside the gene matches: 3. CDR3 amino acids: CASSLWGGHNEQFF. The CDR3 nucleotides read TGCGCCAGCAGCTTGTGGGGGGGTCACAATGAGCAGTTCTTC.

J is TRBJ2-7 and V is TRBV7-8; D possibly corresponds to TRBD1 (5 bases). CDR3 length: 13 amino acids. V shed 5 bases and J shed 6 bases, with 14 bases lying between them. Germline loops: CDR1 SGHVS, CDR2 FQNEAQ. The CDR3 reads CASSTRQSAEQYF. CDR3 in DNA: TGTGCCAGCAGCACGCGACAGTCCGCCGAGCAGTACTTC.

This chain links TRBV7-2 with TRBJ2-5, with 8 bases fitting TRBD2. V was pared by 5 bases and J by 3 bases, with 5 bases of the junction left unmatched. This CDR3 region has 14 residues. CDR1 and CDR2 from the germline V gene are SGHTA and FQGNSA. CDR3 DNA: TGTGCCAGCAGCCCTCCGGGACTAGAAGAGACCCAGTACTTC. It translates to CASSPPGLEETQYF. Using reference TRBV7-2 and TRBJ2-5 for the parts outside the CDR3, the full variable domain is GAGVSQSPSNKVTEKGKDVELRCDPISGHTALYWYRQSLGQGLEFLIYFQGNSAPDKSGLPSDRFSAERTGGSVSTLTIQRTQQEDSAVYLCASSPPGLEETQYFGPGTRLLVL.

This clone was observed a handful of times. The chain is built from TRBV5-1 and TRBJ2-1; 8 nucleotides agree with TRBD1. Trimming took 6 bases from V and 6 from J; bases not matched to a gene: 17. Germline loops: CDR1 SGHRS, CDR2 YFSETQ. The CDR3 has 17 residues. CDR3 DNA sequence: TGCGCCAGCACCCCAGTGTCCATTGGACAGGGAACCAATGAGCAGTTCTTC. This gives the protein CASTPVSIGQGTNEQFF.